The next 16 T cell receptor beta chains were all read from a single sample in a study of cytomegalovirus exposure and HLA in healthy donors. Repertoires were generated with immunoSEQ multiplex PCR, while TCRdb's copy carries only in-frame clones and drops some. Among around 150,000 clones listed, around 90% were seen once. The sample consisted of PBMCs. The source of these receptors is a woman aged 18-29 years in good health and CMV-seropositive.

The V gene is TRBV7-3, the J gene TRBJ2-1; D is uncertain. Germline values: CDR1 SGHTA, CDR2 FQGTGA. V gave up 3 bases and J gave up 6 bases, with 6 bases separating them. This CDR3 comprises 12 residues. The CDR3 coding sequence is TGTGCCAGCAGCTTCAACACCAATGAGCAGTTCTTC. This translates into CASSFNTNEQFF.

The CDR3 reads CASSLALRGGDTEAFF. The CDR3 bases are TGCGCCAGCAGCTTGGCCCTCCGAGGGGGGGACACTGAAGCTTTCTTT. The chain joins TRBV5-1 to TRBJ1-1; D might be TRBD1 (6 bases). Germline CDR1 SGHRS, CDR2 YFSETQ. The V end lost 0 bases, the J end lost 3 bases, and 15 bases lay between the germline ends. This CDR3 contains 16 residues.

In DNA form, the CDR3 reads TGTGCCAGCAGATTTTCTAGCGGGCCTTCCCCCTACGAGCAGTACTTC. This encodes CASRFSSGPSPYEQYF. This sequence joins TRBV6-6 and TRBJ2-7; 8 nucleotides match TRBD2. Germline V gene lookup returns CDR1 MNHNY and CDR2 SVGAGI (reference sequence). The CDR3 is 16 residues long. The V gene end was trimmed by 6 bases and the J gene end by 2 bases; junction bases not matched to a gene: 12.

The chain links TRBV19 to TRBJ2-7, with a tentative D call TRBD2 (5 bases). Trimming pared 5 bases from V and 12 bases from J, leaving 20 bases between. The CDR3 spans 13 residues. Germline CDR1 reads LNHDA; CDR2 reads SQIVND (reference sequence). The CDR3 loop reads CASSQNVDSQRYF. The DNA for the CDR3 is TGTGCCAGTAGTCAGAATGTGGACTCCCAGCGGTACTTC.

The rearrangement links TRBV7-9 to TRBJ1-1, with 7 bases matching TRBD1. CDR1 and CDR2 from the germline V gene are SEHNR and FQNEAQ (reference sequence). This CDR3 has 12 residues. V gave up 10 bases and J gave up 6 bases; unmatched junction bases: 8. Here the CDR3 DNA reads TGTGCCACCCAACGAGGGGGCTCTGAAGCTTTCTTT. This translates into CATQRGGSEAFF.

The chain couples TRBV5-6 to TRBJ1-1; D is uncertain. The CDR3 contains 11 residues. Germline loops: CDR1 SGHDT, CDR2 YYEEEE. Trimming stripped 7 bases from V and 5 bases from J, with 9 bases between. CDR3 DNA: TGTGCCAGCGGGCTTGGGACTGAAGCTTTCTTT. It specifies CASGLGTEAFF.

The chain combines TRBV21-1 with TRBJ2-5; no DNA check was done on the table's D call, TRBD2. TRBV21-1 is annotated as a pseudogene. CDR3 length: 14 residues. CDR3 sequence: CASSKISRGETQYF. CDR3 DNA: TGTGCCAGCAGCAAGATATCCCGCGGGGAGACCCAGTACTTC.

The genes are TRBV5-1 and TRBJ2-7; 12 nucleotides align to TRBD1. The trim removed 1 base at V and 7 bases at J, leaving 9 bases unmatched. The V gene's germline CDR1 is SGHRS and CDR2 YFSETQ. CDR3 length: 16 amino acids. This CDR3 reads CASSLIRGTGGDEQYF. CDR3 nucleotide sequence: TGCGCCAGCAGCTTGATTCGGGGGACAGGGGGCGATGAGCAGTACTTC.

The J gene is TRBJ1-5, the V gene TRBV30; D perhaps matches TRBD1 (5 bases). This CDR3 comprises 14 residues. Germline loops: CDR1 GTSNPN, CDR2 SVGIG (reference sequence). V dropped 0 bases and J dropped 3 bases, with 9 bases sitting between them. Written as DNA, the CDR3 is TGTGCCTGGAGTGTTGACAGTTCCAATCAGCCCCAGCATTTT. It encodes CAWSVDSSNQPQHF.

This clone was counted at least ten times. The CDR3 protein is CASSQVIGTGGYEQYF. The CDR3 bases are TGTGCCAGCAGCCAAGTGATAGGGACAGGGGGATACGAGCAGTACTTC. J is TRBJ2-7 and V is TRBV4-2, with TRBD1 matching over 11 bases. The J segment lost 4 bases and the V segment lost 1 base, leaving 6 bases of the junction unmatched. CDR1 is LGHNA, CDR2 YNFKEQ, per germline. The CDR3 is 16 amino acids.

The V call is TRBV6-1, the J call TRBJ2-7; 9 nucleotides align to TRBD1. The V gene's germline CDR1 is MNHNS and CDR2 SASEGT. The CDR3 sequence is 14 residues long. V trimming: 8 bases; J trimming: 5 bases; junction bases outside the gene matches: 10. This CDR3 reads CASYSGTGIHEQYF. As DNA, the CDR3 is TGTGCCAGCTACTCCGGGACAGGGATCCACGAGCAGTACTTC.

The chain uses TRBV2 and TRBJ1-3; D is possibly TRBD1 (6 bases). Germline loops: CDR1 SNHLY, CDR2 FYNNEI. The CDR3 length is 15 residues. Trimming took 3 bases from V and 2 from J, leaving 11 bases between them. CDR3 DNA: TGTGCCAGCAGTGAGGAAAAGGGGGCTGGAAACACCATATATTTT. Its protein product is CASSEEKGAGNTIYF.

The chain couples TRBV5-1 to TRBJ2-5; TRBD2 is a possible D gene (6 bases). CDR3 length: 17 residues. Germline CDR1 SGHRS, CDR2 YFSETQ. Trimming removed 1 base from V and 5 bases from J, with 21 bases in between. CDR3 sequence (DNA): TGCGCCAGCAGCTTGTTTAAGGAGGCGGGGTTAGGGGAGACCCAGTACTTC. Translated: CASSLFKEAGLGETQYF. Combining the CDR3 with reference TRBV5-1 and TRBJ2-5 gives the whole variable domain KAGVTQTPRYLIKTRGQQVTLSCSPISGHRSVSWYQQTPGQGLQFLFEYFSETQRNKGNFPGRFSGRQFSNSRSEMNVSTLELGDSALYLCASSLFKEAGLGETQYFGPGTRLLVL.

The rearrangement uses TRBV28 and TRBJ1-2, with D possibly TRBD1 on 6 matching bases. This CDR3 spans 13 amino acids. Deletions cut 6 bases from V and 12 bases from J, with 20 bases between. Germline assignment: CDR1 MDHEN and CDR2 SYDVKM. The CDR3 DNA reads as TGTGCCAGCAGGAGCCAACGGACAGAAACGAACACCTTC. Translation: CASRSQRTETNTF.

The sample holds one count of this clone. The rearrangement links TRBV5-8 to TRBJ1-5; 9 bases align to TRBD1. The length of the CDR3 is 15 residues. Trimming took 3 bases from V and 5 from J; bases not matched to a gene: 6. Germline assignment: CDR1 SGHTS and CDR2 YDEGEE. The CDR3 sequence is CASSSTGTGYQPQHF. The CDR3 nucleotides are TGTGCCAGCAGCTCGACCGGGACAGGGTATCAGCCCCAGCATTTT.

The chain recombines TRBV4-3 with TRBJ2-6; no firm D call. The CDR3 contains 14 residues. The germline V gene encodes CDR1 LGHNA and CDR2 YSLEER. Trimming took off 3 bases at V and 0 bases at J, with 3 bases between the two ends. CDR3 sequence reads: CASSQSSGANVLTF. CDR3 nucleotides: TGCGCCAGCAGCCAGAGCTCTGGGGCCAACGTCCTGACTTTC.